This T cell receptor (beta chain) derives from a study of T cell responses to AZD1222 COVID-19 vaccine. Whole-study context: Second-dose groups at about 4 or about 12 weeks were pooled.

Germline V gene data show CDR1 as SGDLS and CDR2 as YYNGEE. Between the trimmed V and J ends, which lost 0 bases and 8 bases, there was a span of 6 bases. This CDR3 comprises 12 residues. With regard to this clone: The antigen is undetermined.

Broader study findings: In the spike-specific TCR repertoire, nearly half reportedly target unmutated variant regions. Females outnumbered males among donors, who were mostly white British; clonal diversity was possibly underestimated.

The repertoire was sequenced with immunoSEQ multiplex PCR; TCRdb's copy has only in-frame clones and lacks some. The data hold some 150,000 clones, with approximately 93% observed a single time. This TCR derives from an adult in good health. The V gene is TRBV9, the J gene TRBJ2-1, with D unclear. Sequencing used peripheral blood, obtained on day 0 of AZD1222 vaccination. The CDR3: CASSVVPYEQFF. DNA for the CDR3: TGTGCCAGCAGCGTAGTACCTTATGAGCAGTTCTTC.